The rows below give T cell receptor beta chains drawn from one sample of a study of T cells in Graves' hyperthyroidism and ophthalmopathy. TCRdb reprocessed the multiplex PCR reads with MiXCR, giving one entry per CDR3 protein. The sample has roughly 250,000 distinct CDR3 sequences, roughly 17% seen once. The sequenced material came from blood. These receptors all come from a woman aged 18-29 years with Graves' ophthalmopathy. The CDR3 runs from the conserved cysteine through the conserved F or W. The order of the fields is J gene, clone size, V gene, D gene, CDR3 DNA, CDR3 protein. The D gene is left open where the match is weak. Only part of the rows carry a size: once, few, many, or a class if the clone is expanded.

j_call: TRBJ2-3; clone_size: many; v_call: TRBV7-6; d_call: TRBD2; cdr3_nt: TGTGCCAGCAGCGTCAGACTAGCTTCTAGCACAGATACGCAGTATTTT; cdr3_aa: CASSVRLASSTDTQYF
j_call: TRBJ1-2; clone_size: many; v_call: TRBV9; d_call: .; cdr3_nt: TGTGCCAGCAGCGCCCACCGGACACTTAACTATGGCTACACCTTC; cdr3_aa: CASSAHRTLNYGYTF
j_call: TRBJ2-1; clone_size: many; v_call: TRBV20-1; d_call: .; cdr3_nt: TGCAGTGCTAGACAGGGGTACAATGAGCAGTTCTTC; cdr3_aa: CSARQGYNEQFF
j_call: TRBJ2-7; clone_size: .; v_call: TRBV19; d_call: TRBD2; cdr3_nt: TGTGCCAGTAGTTCCTTCCGAGGACTAGCGGGGGGCGTGAGCTCCTACGAGCAGTACTTC; cdr3_aa: CASSSFRGLAGGVSSYEQYF
j_call: TRBJ1-1; clone_size: many; v_call: TRBV20-1; d_call: TRBD1; cdr3_nt: TGCAGTGCTAGAGATCTGTCGGGACAGGGGGAAACTGAAGCTTTCTTT; cdr3_aa: CSARDLSGQGETEAFF
j_call: TRBJ1-1; clone_size: many; v_call: TRBV9; d_call: .; cdr3_nt: TGTGCCAGCAGCGCTGGGACGGGGCACACTGAAGCTTTCTTT; cdr3_aa: CASSAGTGHTEAFF
j_call: TRBJ2-3; clone_size: .; v_call: TRBV7-8; d_call: TRBD1; cdr3_nt: TGTGCCAGCAGCTTCGGACAGGGTGTCCCTACCACAGATACGCAGTATTTT; cdr3_aa: CASSFGQGVPTTDTQYF
j_call: TRBJ2-1; clone_size: many; v_call: TRBV6-2/TRBV6-3; d_call: .; cdr3_nt: TGTGCCAGCAGTTTAGGTCGGACAGCCCCCAAGGAGTACAATGAGCAGTTCTTC; cdr3_aa: CASSLGRTAPKEYNEQFF
j_call: TRBJ2-1; clone_size: once; v_call: TRBV19; d_call: TRBD2; cdr3_nt: TGTGCCAGTAGTAGCACTAGCGGGAGGAGCTCCTACAATGAGCAGTTCTTC; cdr3_aa: CASSSTSGRSSYNEQFF
j_call: TRBJ1-2; clone_size: many; v_call: TRBV18; d_call: TRBD1; cdr3_nt: TGTGCCAGCTCACCGACAGGGGATGGCTACACCTTC; cdr3_aa: CASSPTGDGYTF
j_call: TRBJ2-1; clone_size: .; v_call: TRBV7-9; d_call: TRBD2; cdr3_nt: TGTGCCAGCAGTCTCGATCTTGCGGGAGGGGTCTACAATGAGCAGTTCTTC; cdr3_aa: CASSLDLAGGVYNEQFF
j_call: TRBJ2-1; clone_size: many; v_call: TRBV15; d_call: TRBD2; cdr3_nt: TGTGCCACCAGCAACTCGGGAGGGGCCTACAATGAGCAGTTCTTC; cdr3_aa: CATSNSGGAYNEQFF
j_call: TRBJ1-4; clone_size: many; v_call: TRBV13; d_call: .; cdr3_nt: TGTGCCAGCAGCTTAGGACTTGGGACAATTGCAACTAATGAAAAACTGTTTTTT; cdr3_aa: CASSLGLGTIATNEKLFF
j_call: TRBJ2-7; clone_size: many; v_call: TRBV28; d_call: TRBD2; cdr3_nt: TGTGCCAGCAGTCCCATAGCGGGAGGGCCCCACGAGCAGTACTTC; cdr3_aa: CASSPIAGGPHEQYF
j_call: TRBJ1-3; clone_size: once; v_call: TRBV28; d_call: .; cdr3_nt: TGTGCCAGCAGTTCTCTCGGGACGCCCGGAAACACCATATATTTT; cdr3_aa: CASSSLGTPGNTIYF
j_call: TRBJ2-7; clone_size: many; v_call: TRBV13; d_call: .; cdr3_nt: TGTGCCAGCAGCTTCAGAGACTTTCGTCACTACGAGCAGTACTTC; cdr3_aa: CASSFRDFRHYEQYF
j_call: TRBJ2-7; clone_size: many; v_call: TRBV30; d_call: .; cdr3_nt: TGTGCCTGGACTGTTGGACAGCCCTACGAGCAGTACTTC; cdr3_aa: CAWTVGQPYEQYF
j_call: TRBJ2-7; clone_size: few; v_call: TRBV5-1; d_call: TRBD2; cdr3_nt: TGCGCCAGCAGCCCGGATAATCTAGCGGGCGAGCAGTACTTC; cdr3_aa: CASSPDNLAGEQYF
j_call: TRBJ2-1; clone_size: .; v_call: TRBV3-1; d_call: TRBD2; cdr3_nt: TGTGCCAGCAGCCCCCAATCGACTAGCGGAACCTACAATGAGCAGTTCTTC; cdr3_aa: CASSPQSTSGTYNEQFF
j_call: TRBJ2-5; clone_size: many; v_call: TRBV2; d_call: .; cdr3_nt: TGTGCCAGCAGTGAAGGGAGCCCAAGGCCCCAGTACTTC; cdr3_aa: CASSEGSPRPQYF
j_call: TRBJ1-2; clone_size: many; v_call: TRBV20-1; d_call: .; cdr3_nt: TGCAGTGCTAGAGGGGAGGTTAACTATGGCTACACCTTC; cdr3_aa: CSARGEVNYGYTF
j_call: TRBJ1-2; clone_size: many; v_call: TRBV10-3; d_call: .; cdr3_nt: TGTGCCATCAGTGAGTCGCGGACACATACATATGGCTACACCTTC; cdr3_aa: CAISESRTHTYGYTF
j_call: TRBJ1-5; clone_size: many; v_call: TRBV4-1; d_call: .; cdr3_nt: TGCGCCAGCAGCCAGCGTGCCCCAGATCAGCCCCAGCATTTT; cdr3_aa: CASSQRAPDQPQHF
j_call: TRBJ2-7; clone_size: many; v_call: TRBV6-1; d_call: .; cdr3_nt: TGTGCCAGCAGTGAATTTGAGTCTTTCTCCTACGAGCAGTACTTC; cdr3_aa: CASSEFESFSYEQYF
j_call: TRBJ1-1; clone_size: many; v_call: TRBV19; d_call: .; cdr3_nt: TGTGCCAGTAGTTTGAGGGGTCCACCGGTGGCTTTCTTT; cdr3_aa: CASSLRGPPVAFF
j_call: TRBJ1-1; clone_size: few; v_call: TRBV2; d_call: TRBD1; cdr3_nt: TGTGCCAGCAGTGGACAGGGCGGCACTGAAGCTTTCTTT; cdr3_aa: CASSGQGGTEAFF
j_call: TRBJ2-3; clone_size: few; v_call: TRBV19; d_call: .; cdr3_nt: TGTGCCAGTATAGGGTTGGCAGATACGCAGTATTTT; cdr3_aa: CASIGLADTQYF
j_call: TRBJ2-1; clone_size: .; v_call: TRBV6-2/TRBV6-3; d_call: TRBD1; cdr3_nt: TGTGCCAGCAGCCACACCCGGGACAGGGGCAACAATGAGCAGTTCTTC; cdr3_aa: CASSHTRDRGNNEQFF
j_call: TRBJ2-3; clone_size: many; v_call: TRBV13; d_call: TRBD2; cdr3_nt: TGTGCCAGCACCAAGGGTGCGGGAGGTGGAGATACGCAGTATTTT; cdr3_aa: CASTKGAGGGDTQYF
j_call: TRBJ2-3; clone_size: many; v_call: TRBV3-1; d_call: .; cdr3_nt: TGTGCCAGCAGCCACAGACGGACATCTAGCACAGATACGCAGTATTTT; cdr3_aa: CASSHRRTSSTDTQYF
j_call: TRBJ2-1; clone_size: few; v_call: TRBV29-1; d_call: TRBD2; cdr3_nt: TGCAGCGTCTGTTTGATCGGGACTAGCGGGAGGGCCTCTTACAATGAGCAGTTCTTC; cdr3_aa: CSVCLIGTSGRASYNEQFF
j_call: TRBJ2-7; clone_size: many; v_call: TRBV5-6; d_call: TRBD2; cdr3_nt: TGTGCCAGCAGCGCAATGACTAGCGGGGGGACTCACGAGCAGTACTTC; cdr3_aa: CASSAMTSGGTHEQYF
j_call: TRBJ2-1; clone_size: many; v_call: TRBV7-2; d_call: TRBD1; cdr3_nt: TGTGCCAGCAGCTTAACGGGACAGGGGGGAGTGGAGCAGTTCTTC; cdr3_aa: CASSLTGQGGVEQFF
j_call: TRBJ1-2; clone_size: many; v_call: TRBV27; d_call: .; cdr3_nt: TGTGCCAGCAGTCAATCCGCCGGGGCGGGATATGGCTACACCTTC; cdr3_aa: CASSQSAGAGYGYTF
j_call: TRBJ2-7; clone_size: many; v_call: TRBV14; d_call: .; cdr3_nt: TGTGCCAGCAGCCAGTACTACTACGAGCAGTACTTC; cdr3_aa: CASSQYYYEQYF
j_call: TRBJ2-1; clone_size: many; v_call: TRBV7-3; d_call: TRBD1; cdr3_nt: TGTGCCAGCAGCCTTGACAGGGCGCGAGGGAATGAGCAGTTCTTC; cdr3_aa: CASSLDRARGNEQFF
j_call: TRBJ2-7; clone_size: many; v_call: TRBV11-2; d_call: TRBD1; cdr3_nt: TGTGCCGGCAGCAATGGGCGACAGGGCATCTACGAGCAGTACTTC; cdr3_aa: CAGSNGRQGIYEQYF
j_call: TRBJ1-2; clone_size: many; v_call: TRBV27; d_call: .; cdr3_nt: TGTGCCAGCAGTCAAGGGGACGGCTCTAACTATGGCTACACCTTC; cdr3_aa: CASSQGDGSNYGYTF
j_call: TRBJ2-1; clone_size: .; v_call: TRBV5-1; d_call: .; cdr3_nt: TGCGCCAGCAGCTCCCGGGACGGGCTGAGCTCCTACAATGAGCAGTTCTTC; cdr3_aa: CASSSRDGLSSYNEQFF
j_call: TRBJ2-6; clone_size: .; v_call: TRBV6-5; d_call: .; cdr3_nt: TGTGCCAACAGTTACTCACCTTACTCTGGGGCCAACGTCCTGACTTTC; cdr3_aa: CANSYSPYSGANVLTF
j_call: TRBJ2-3; clone_size: many; v_call: TRBV20-1; d_call: TRBD2; cdr3_nt: TGCAGTGTAGGAGGACTAGCGTCTAGCACAGATACGCAGTATTTT; cdr3_aa: CSVGGLASSTDTQYF
j_call: TRBJ2-5; clone_size: many; v_call: TRBV2; d_call: .; cdr3_nt: TGTGCCAGCAGTCGGAACCAAGGAGAGACCCAGTACTTC; cdr3_aa: CASSRNQGETQYF
j_call: TRBJ2-7; clone_size: .; v_call: TRBV18; d_call: TRBD1; cdr3_nt: TGTGCCAGCCCACCACGGCAGGGGGCCGAAGCGTACGAGCAGTACTTC; cdr3_aa: CASPPRQGAEAYEQYF
j_call: TRBJ1-1; clone_size: many; v_call: TRBV2; d_call: .; cdr3_nt: TGTGCCAGCAACCAAGTTATGAACACTGAAGCTTTCTTT; cdr3_aa: CASNQVMNTEAFF
j_call: TRBJ1-1; clone_size: .; v_call: TRBV7-2; d_call: TRBD1; cdr3_nt: TGTGCCGGCAGCCCTACTGACAGGGCGGACACTGAAGCTTTCTTT; cdr3_aa: CAGSPTDRADTEAFF
j_call: TRBJ2-7; clone_size: .; v_call: TRBV2; d_call: .; cdr3_nt: TGTGCCAGCAGTGAATGGCAAAACTACGAGCAGTACTTC; cdr3_aa: CASSEWQNYEQYF
j_call: TRBJ1-6; clone_size: many; v_call: TRBV9; d_call: .; cdr3_nt: TGTGCCAGCAGCGTACGGGGGGCCTATAATTCACCCCTCCACTTT; cdr3_aa: CASSVRGAYNSPLHF
j_call: TRBJ1-1; clone_size: .; v_call: TRBV2; d_call: TRBD1; cdr3_nt: TGTGCCAGCAATGGAGACAGGGGCAGGGGGCCGAACACTGAAGCTTTCTTT; cdr3_aa: CASNGDRGRGPNTEAFF
j_call: TRBJ2-7; clone_size: many; v_call: TRBV20-1; d_call: .; cdr3_nt: TGCAGTGCTACCGGGAGCTCCTACGAGCAGTACTTC; cdr3_aa: CSATGSSYEQYF
j_call: TRBJ1-3; clone_size: many; v_call: TRBV19; d_call: TRBD1; cdr3_nt: TGTGCCAGTAGTGCCGGGACAGGGACGAACACCATATATTTT; cdr3_aa: CASSAGTGTNTIYF
j_call: TRBJ2-1; clone_size: .; v_call: TRBV2; d_call: TRBD2; cdr3_nt: TGTGCCAGCAGTCATAAACTAGCGGGAGTAAGTAAGAATGAGCAGTTCTTC; cdr3_aa: CASSHKLAGVSKNEQFF
j_call: TRBJ1-6; clone_size: many; v_call: TRBV15; d_call: TRBD1; cdr3_nt: TGTGCCACCAGCAGAACCGGGACAGGGAATTCACCCCTCCACTTT; cdr3_aa: CATSRTGTGNSPLHF
j_call: TRBJ2-2; clone_size: .; v_call: TRBV18; d_call: TRBD2; cdr3_nt: TGTGCCAGCTCACCAAAGGCTAGCGGGGGGACGAACACCGGGGAGCTGTTTTTT; cdr3_aa: CASSPKASGGTNTGELFF
j_call: TRBJ2-1; clone_size: many; v_call: TRBV2; d_call: TRBD1; cdr3_nt: TGTGCCAGCAGTCCGACAGGGGGTCTTACCCTTGCCGCGGGGGCCACCTACAATGAGCAGTTCTTC; cdr3_aa: CASSPTGGLTLAAGATYNEQFF
j_call: TRBJ2-1; clone_size: many; v_call: TRBV12-3/TRBV12-4; d_call: TRBD2; cdr3_nt: TGTGCCAGCAGTTTACCCCGGGACCGGGACTATCGTGGTGAGCAGTTCTTC; cdr3_aa: CASSLPRDRDYRGEQFF